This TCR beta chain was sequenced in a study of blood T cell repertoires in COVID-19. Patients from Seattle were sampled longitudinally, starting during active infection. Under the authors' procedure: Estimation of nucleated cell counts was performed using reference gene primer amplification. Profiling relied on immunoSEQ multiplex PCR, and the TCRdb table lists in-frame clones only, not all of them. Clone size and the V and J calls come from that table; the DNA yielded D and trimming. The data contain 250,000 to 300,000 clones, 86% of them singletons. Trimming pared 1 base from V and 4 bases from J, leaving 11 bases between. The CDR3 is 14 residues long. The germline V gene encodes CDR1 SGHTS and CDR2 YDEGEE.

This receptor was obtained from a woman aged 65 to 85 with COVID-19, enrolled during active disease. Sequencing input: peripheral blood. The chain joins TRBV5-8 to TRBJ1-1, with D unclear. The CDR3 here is CASSLRLGGTEAFF. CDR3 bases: TGTGCCAGCAGCTTGCGCCTGGGAGGCACTGAAGCTTTCTTT.